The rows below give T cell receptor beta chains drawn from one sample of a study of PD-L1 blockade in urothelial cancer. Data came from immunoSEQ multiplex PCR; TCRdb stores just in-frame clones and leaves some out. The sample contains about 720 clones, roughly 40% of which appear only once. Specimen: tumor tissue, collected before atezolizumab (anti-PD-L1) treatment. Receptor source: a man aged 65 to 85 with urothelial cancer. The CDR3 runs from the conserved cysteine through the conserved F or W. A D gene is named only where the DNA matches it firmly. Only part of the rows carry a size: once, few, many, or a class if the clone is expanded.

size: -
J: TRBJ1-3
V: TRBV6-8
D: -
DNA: TGTGCCAGCAGTGAGTTCCCGGTCCTGGAGGGGGGAAACACCATATATTTT
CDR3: CASSEFPVLEGGNTIYF

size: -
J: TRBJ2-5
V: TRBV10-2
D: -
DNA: TGCGCCAGCAGGGCTTCCGGGGGAGAGGCAGAGACCCAGTACTTC
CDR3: CASRASGGEAETQYF

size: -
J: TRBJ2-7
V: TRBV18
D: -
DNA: TGTGCCAGCTCAGCAAGGGGATTTGGCTCCTACGAGCAGTACTTC
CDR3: CASSARGFGSYEQYF

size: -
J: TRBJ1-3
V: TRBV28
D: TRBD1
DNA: TGTGCCAGCAGTTTGTCGACAGGGCGGCTCTCTGGAAACACCATATATTTT
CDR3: CASSLSTGRLSGNTIYF

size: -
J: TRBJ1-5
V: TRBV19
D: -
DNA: TGTGCCAGTAGTACTGGCGGCAGGGGTTTAAATCAGCCCCAGCATTTT
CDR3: CASSTGGRGLNQPQHF

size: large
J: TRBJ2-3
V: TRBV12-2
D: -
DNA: TGTGCAAGTCGCTTAGTCGCAACAGTTCAAGATACGCAGTATTTT
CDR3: CASRLVATVQDTQYF

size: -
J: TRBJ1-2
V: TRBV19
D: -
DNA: TGTGCCAGTAGTATCGGAGGGGACTTTTATGGCTACACCTTC
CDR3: CASSIGGDFYGYTF

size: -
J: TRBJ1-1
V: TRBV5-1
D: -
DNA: TGCGCCAGCAGCTTGGGCACAGCTGGGGTGAACACTGAAGCTTTCTTT
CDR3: CASSLGTAGVNTEAFF

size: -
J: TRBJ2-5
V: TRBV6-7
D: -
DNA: TGTGCCAGCAGTTACAGGGAGGAAGAGACCCAGTACTTC
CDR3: CASSYREEETQYF

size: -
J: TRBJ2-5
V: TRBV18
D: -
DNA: TGTGCCAGCTCACCACAGGACCTGTTCGAGACCCAGTACTTC
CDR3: CASSPQDLFETQYF

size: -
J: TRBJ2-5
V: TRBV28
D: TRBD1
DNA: TGTGCCAGCAGTACGGTCCGGGACAGACCTCAAGAGACCCAGTACTTC
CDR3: CASSTVRDRPQETQYF

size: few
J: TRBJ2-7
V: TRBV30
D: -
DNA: TGTGCCTGGACAGCCTCCTCATACGAGCAGTACTTC
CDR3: CAWTASSYEQYF

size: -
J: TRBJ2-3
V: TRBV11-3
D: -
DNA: TGTGCCAGCAGCTTAGAGGGGGACCAACGCGTGGATACGCAGTATTTT
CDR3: CASSLEGDQRVDTQYF

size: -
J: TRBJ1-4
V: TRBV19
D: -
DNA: TGTGCCAGTACCCGCAGAAGTAATGAAAAACTGTTTTTT
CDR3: CASTRRSNEKLFF

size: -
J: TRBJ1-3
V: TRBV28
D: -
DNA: TGTGCCAGCAGTCCAATAGACAGCTTCCTTGGAAACACCATATATTTT
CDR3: CASSPIDSFLGNTIYF

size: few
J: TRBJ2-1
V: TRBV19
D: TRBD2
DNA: TGTGCCAGTAGGCCTACCGGACTAGCGAATAGAAATGAGCAGTTCTTC
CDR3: CASRPTGLANRNEQFF

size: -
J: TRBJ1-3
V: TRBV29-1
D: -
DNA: TGCAGCGTTGTGGCAGGCCTCTCTGGAAACACCATATATTTT
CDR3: CSVVAGLSGNTIYF

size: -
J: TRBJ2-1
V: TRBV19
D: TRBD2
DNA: TGTGCCAGTAGTATGACGGGACTACCCTACAATGAGCAGTTCTTC
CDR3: CASSMTGLPYNEQFF

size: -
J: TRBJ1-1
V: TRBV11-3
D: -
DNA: TGTGCCAGCAGCTTAGATGGGGACACGAACACTGAAGCTTTCTTT
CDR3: CASSLDGDTNTEAFF

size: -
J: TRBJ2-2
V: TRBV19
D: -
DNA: TGTGCCAGTAGCCCAACCCTCGGGAGTGCGGACACCGGGGAGCTGTTTTTT
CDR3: CASSPTLGSADTGELFF

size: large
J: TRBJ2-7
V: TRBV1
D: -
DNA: TGCGCCAGCAGCCAAGGACTGACAGACTTACCCTACGAGCAGTACTTC
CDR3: CASSQGLTDLPYEQYF

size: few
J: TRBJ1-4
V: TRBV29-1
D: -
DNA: TGCAGCGTCGAAACAGGTCAAAATGAAAAACTGTTTTTT
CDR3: CSVETGQNEKLFF

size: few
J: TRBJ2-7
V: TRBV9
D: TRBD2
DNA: TGTGCCAGCAGTGAAGCCGGAGCGGGGGAGCAGTACTTC
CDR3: CASSEAGAGEQYF

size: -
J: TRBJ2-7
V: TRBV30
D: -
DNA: TGTGCCTCCAGGACGGAAGAATACGAGCAGTACTTC
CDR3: CASRTEEYEQYF

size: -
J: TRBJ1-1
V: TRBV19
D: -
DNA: TGTGCCAGTAGTATTGAGGGGGGGAACACTGAAGCTTTCTTT
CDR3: CASSIEGGNTEAFF

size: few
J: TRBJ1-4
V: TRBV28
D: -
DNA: TGTGCCAGCAGTGGTCAGGTTTCCCAAAAACTGTTTTTT
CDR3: CASSGQVSQKLFF

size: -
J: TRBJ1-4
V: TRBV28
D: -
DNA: TGTGCCACCAGACGGTATCAGCTTAATGAAAAACTGTTTTTT
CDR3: CATRRYQLNEKLFF

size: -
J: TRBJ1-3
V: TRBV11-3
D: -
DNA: TGTGCCAGCAGCTTAGAAGTCGCCGGAAACACCATATATTTT
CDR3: CASSLEVAGNTIYF

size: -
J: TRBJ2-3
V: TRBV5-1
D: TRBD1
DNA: TGCGCCAGCAGCGGCGGGACAGGGGGTGGAGCAGATACGCAGTATTTT
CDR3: CASSGGTGGGADTQYF

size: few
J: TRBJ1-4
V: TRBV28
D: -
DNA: TGTGCCAGCAGGTCGGGTTCCGATAATGAAAAACTGTTTTTT
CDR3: CASRSGSDNEKLFF

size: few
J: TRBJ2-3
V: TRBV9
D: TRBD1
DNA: TGTGCCAGCAGCGTAGCCGGGACAGGGGGCAACACAGATACGCAGTATTTT
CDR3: CASSVAGTGGNTDTQYF

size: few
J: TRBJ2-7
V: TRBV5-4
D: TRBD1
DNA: TGTGCCAGCAGCCTCCGACAGGGGTCCGCCTACGAGCAGTACTTC
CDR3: CASSLRQGSAYEQYF

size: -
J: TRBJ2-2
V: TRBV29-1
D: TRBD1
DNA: TGCAGCGTGGACAGGTCGAACACCGGGGAGCTGTTTTTT
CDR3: CSVDRSNTGELFF

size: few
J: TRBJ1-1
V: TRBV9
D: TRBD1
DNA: TGTGCCAGCAGCAGGGACAGGGAGGTGACTGAAGCTTTCTTT
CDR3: CASSRDREVTEAFF

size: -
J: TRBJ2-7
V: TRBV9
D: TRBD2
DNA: TGTGCCAGCAGTGACCCGGGACTACTCTCCTACGAGCAGTACTTC
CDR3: CASSDPGLLSYEQYF